Presented here are 12 T cell receptor beta chains from one specimen sequenced in a study of vaccination effects on CD4 cells after COVID-19. These TCRs are of unknown antigen specificity. TCRdb's copy holds only in-frame clones and misses some; the assay was immunoSEQ multiplex PCR. The table lists 25,000 to 30,000 clones, roughly 71% of them singletons. ViraFEST used viral peptide pools to expand antigen-specific CD4+ T cells before sequencing. Once cultured for approximately eleven days, the cells underwent separation to obtain CD4+ T cells. All participants had two doses of either the BNT162b2 or mRNA-1273 vaccine. Material: CD4+ T cells from PBMCs cultured with HCoV-NL63 spike peptides, obtained after COVID-19 vaccination. Source of these receptors: a human donor who received a COVID-19 vaccine.

The V call is TRBV2, the J call TRBJ2-5; TRBD1 might be the D (5 bases). The CDR3 length is 13 residues. The germline gives CDR1 SNHLY, CDR2 FYNNEI. V lost 9 bases, J lost 5 bases, and 16 bases lay in between. CDR3: CASSQDAGETQYF. The DNA for the CDR3 is TGTGCCAGTTCACAGGACGCTGGGGAGACCCAGTACTTC.

The J gene is TRBJ1-5, the V gene TRBV19; D may be TRBD1 (5 bases). Germline-derived CDR1 and CDR2 are LNHDA and SQIVND (reference sequence). The V end lost 7 bases, the J end lost 3 bases, and 16 bases lay between the germline ends. The CDR3 has 15 residues. The CDR3 DNA reads TGTGCCAGTATCCCGGGGGTTGGGCACAATCAGCCCCAGCATTTT. Protein product: CASIPGVGHNQPQHF.

The chain links TRBV6-5 to TRBJ1-1; D not resolved. The V and J ends lost 6 bases and 1 base respectively, with 15 bases between them. This CDR3 region has 15 residues. Germline V gives CDR1 MNHEY, CDR2 SVGAGI. In nucleotides, the CDR3 is TGTGCCAGCAGAGGCGGGGTAGGGTCGAACACTGAAGCTTTCTTT. Translating gives CASRGGVGSNTEAFF.

The V call is TRBV4-1, the J call TRBJ2-2; D call uncertain. Trimming took 2 bases from V and 2 from J, leaving 9 bases between them. This CDR3 is built from 15 residues. Germline V lookup: CDR1 MGHRA, CDR2 YSYEKL. The CDR3 bases are TGCGCCAGCAGCCAAAAGGCGTTTAACACCGGGGAGCTGTTTTTT. Its translation: CASSQKAFNTGELFF.

The V call is TRBV18, the J call TRBJ2-2; D tentatively fits TRBD1 or TRBD2 (5 bases each). The CDR3 totals 14 residues. Trimming stripped 1 base from V and 6 bases from J, with 9 bases between. Germline CDR1 KGHSH, CDR2 LQKENI. Here the CDR3 reads CASSPRGTAGELFF. For the CDR3, the DNA is TGTGCCAGCTCACCACGGGGGACGGCCGGGGAGCTGTTTTTT.

A few counts support this clone. This rearrangement joins TRBV6-1 to TRBJ2-7; perhaps D is TRBD1 or TRBD2 (5 bases each). Trimming removed 2 bases at V and 1 base at J, with 12 bases between. Germline values: CDR1 MNHNS, CDR2 SASEGT. The CDR3 has 15 amino acids. The CDR3 is CASSEHGAQSYEQYF. In nucleotides, the CDR3 is TGTGCCAGCAGTGAACACGGGGCGCAGTCCTACGAGCAGTACTTC.

As DNA, the CDR3 is TGTGCCACCAGCAGAGATCGGTCCCGGCGAGAGCAGTTCTTC. Its protein product is CATSRDRSRREQFF. The chain couples TRBV15 to TRBJ2-1; D is unclear. Germline loops: CDR1 LNHNV, CDR2 YYDKDF (reference sequence). CDR3 length equals 14 residues. V was trimmed by 0 bases and J by 10 bases, leaving 13 bases between them.

The genes are TRBV6-1 and TRBJ2-5; 10 positions agree with TRBD2. This CDR3 spans 15 amino acids. Trimming cost V 0 bases and J 5 bases; bases outside gene matches: 3. The germline gives CDR1 MNHNS, CDR2 SASEGT. CDR3 sequence reads: CASSEASGRDETQYF. CDR3 bases: TGTGCCAGCAGTGAAGCGAGCGGGAGGGACGAGACCCAGTACTTC.

The rearrangement links TRBV14 to TRBJ1-2, with 7 bases identical to TRBD1. This CDR3 region has 16 residues. Losses at the gene ends were 1 base for V and 4 bases for J; bases not matched to a gene: 9. From germline, CDR1 is SGHDN and CDR2 FVKESK. For the CDR3, the DNA is TGTGCCAGCAGCCAAGGACAGGGATGGGAAAGCTATGGCTACACCTTC. It yields the protein CASSQGQGWESYGYTF.

The chain links TRBV5-6 to TRBJ1-6; no clear D. V lost 0 bases and J 4 bases, leaving 8 bases between the germline ends. Per the germline V gene, CDR1 is SGHDT and CDR2 is YYEEEE. CDR3 size: 15 residues. The CDR3 sequence: CASSLGPGYNSPLHF. The CDR3 nucleotides are TGTGCCAGCAGCTTGGGACCGGGATATAATTCACCCCTCCACTTT.

The chain uses TRBV4-1 and TRBJ1-5; D may be TRBD1 (6 bases). Germline CDR1 MGHRA, CDR2 YSYEKL. Deletions cut 1 base from V and 3 bases from J, with 19 bases between. The CDR3 is made up of 18 amino acids. The CDR3 spells CASSQGSWGRRTNQPQHF. The CDR3, as DNA: TGCGCCAGCAGCCAAGGAAGTTGGGGGCGGAGAACCAATCAGCCCCAGCATTTT.

CDR3 loop: CASSKADPSTDTQYF. The CDR3 nucleotides read TGTGCCAGCAGCAAAGCCGACCCTAGCACAGATACGCAGTATTTT. V usage is TRBV21-1 and J usage is TRBJ2-3. TRBV21-1 is a listed pseudogene. The CDR3 has 15 residues.